Listed below are T cell receptor beta chains from one sample, sequenced in a study of cytomegalovirus exposure and HLA in healthy donors. The table came from immunoSEQ multiplex PCR; TCRdb's copy has only in-frame clones and leaves some out. The sample has some 190,000 clones, over 80% seen once. Specimen: PBMCs. The receptors stem from a man aged 30 to 39 in good health and CMV-seronegative. Both conserved end residues are part of each CDR3. A D gene is named only where the DNA matches it firmly. Part of the rows lack a size; the others show once, few, many or a class for expanded clones.

d_call clone_size j_call v_call cdr3_aa
TRBD1 . TRBJ2-7 TRBV5-1 CASSSGGAPSYEQYF
TRBD2 . TRBJ2-1 TRBV6-6 CASSYRASGAGEQFF
TRBD2 . TRBJ2-1 TRBV7-9 CASSSLAGPSYNEQFF
. . TRBJ1-3 TRBV9 CASPGPPGNTIYF
. . TRBJ2-1 TRBV19 CASSPPPGGNEQFF
. . TRBJ1-6 TRBV2 CASSEQGIYNSPLHF
TRBD2 . . TRBV29-1 CSVEGGNSYEQYF
. . TRBJ2-2 TRBV28 CASTSAGNTGELFF
. . TRBJ2-7 TRBV15 CATSRLGFYEQYF
. . TRBJ1-2 TRBV6-5 CASSGQYHGYTF
TRBD1 . TRBJ2-1 TRBV2 CASRAQGNEQFF
TRBD1 . TRBJ1-5 TRBV19 CASSSTLSGGLGQPQHF
TRBD2 . TRBJ2-5 TRBV29-1 CSVRGGGVVETQYF
. . TRBJ1-3 TRBV7-2 CASSVVGRGDTIYF
. . TRBJ1-5 TRBV19 CASTRGLGGQPQHF
TRBD1 . TRBJ1-4 TRBV5-4 CASSQGANEKLFF
. . TRBJ1-1 TRBV7-9 CASSLIWDSEAFF
. . TRBJ1-4 TRBV7-2 CASSARTEVNEKLFF
. . TRBJ2-2 TRBV19 CASSISPVNTGELFF
. . TRBJ1-1 TRBV6-5 CASWAVSLTEAFF
TRBD1 . TRBJ2-7 TRBV30 CAWSGKDRVGEQYF
. few TRBJ2-1 TRBV4-1 CASSQAGTEQFF